The clone carrying this TCR beta chain was recorded only once. As yet, its antigen is unknown. A much larger clone differs by one base, so this may be a read error. The entry originates in a study of Graves' ophthalmopathy and Graves' hyperthyroidism. Investigators amplified TCR beta CDR3 regions from RNA transcripts. Amplification began with first-round RT-PCR using HTBI primers, then second-round multiplex PCR was performed. TCRdb passed the multiplex PCR reads through MiXCR, listing each CDR3 protein once. The sample comprises 300,000 to 400,000 distinct CDR3 sequences, 17% of which are singletons, and about 2.4% rests with the top ten. The CDR3 extends over 12 amino acids. Germline V gene data show CDR1 as SQVTM and CDR2 as ANQGSEA. Trimming took 7 bases from V and 5 from J, leaving 14 bases between them. The study, taken as a whole, reports: Most thyroid-expanded clonotypes exceeding 0.001 frequency were also found in blood. Sensitivity reached about 70% and specificity about 73% when the model predicted ophthalmopathy progression.

Stable hyperthyroidism denotes an absence of ophthalmopathy throughout 18 months of follow-up. Patients newly diagnosed with hyperthyroidism, under 2 months' duration, were aged 18 to 65, the study reports. Sequenced: peripheral blood. The V call is TRBV29-1, the J call TRBJ2-5; tentative D call: TRBD2 (5 bases). The TCR was taken from an adult woman with stable Graves' hyperthyroidism. The CDR3 protein is CSADGDHETQYF. The CDR3 DNA follows: TGCAGCGCCGACGGGGATCACGAGACCCAGTACTTC.